These 15 T cell receptor beta chains were all obtained from the same sample, sequenced in a study of tumor and adjacent non-tumor tissue in lung cancer. A modified ARM-PCR protocol with three rounds of nested PCR amplified TCRbeta. From the multiplex PCR reads, TCRdb called clonotypes with MiXCR, one entry per CDR3 protein. The top ten clones hold about 12% of a sample with 60,000 to 95,000 distinct CDR3 sequences, over 75% of them seen once. The template was RNA from unsorted bulk tissue. The sequencing sample was made of lung tumor tissue. The receptor source for this set is a woman between 45 and 65 years old with non-small cell lung cancer.

V and J are TRBV20-1 and TRBJ2-3; D is unclear. This CDR3 is 12 amino acids long. Trimming removed 5 bases from V and 7 bases from J, with 13 bases in between. Germline V gives CDR1 DFQATT, CDR2 SNEGSKA (reference sequence). In nucleotides, the CDR3 is TGCAGTGCTCGTTGGGTGTCAAATACGCAGTATTTT. Protein: CSARWVSNTQYF.

A word on this clonotype: One end of the junction does not line up with germline, which may come from a read error. This chain's CDR3 is CTSRTIGISTYEQYF. The DNA of the CDR3 is TGCACCAGCCGGACTATCGGTATCTCTACCTACGAGCAGTACTTC. The rearrangement joins TRBV5-1 to TRBJ2-7; a weak D match, TRBD2 (6 bases). In germline, CDR1 is SGHRS, CDR2 YFSETQ. The CDR3 consists of 15 residues. The full variable domain, with the rest looked up from reference TRBV5-1 and TRBJ2-7, is KAGVTQTPRYLIKTRGQQVTLSCSPISGHRSVSWYQQTPGQGLQFLFEYFSETQRNKGNFPGRFSGRQFSNSRSEMNVSTLELGDSALYLCTSRTIGISTYEQYFGPGTRLTVT.

This chain connects TRBV4-1 to TRBJ2-5, with D uncertain. The germline V and J ends were trimmed by 1 base and 11 bases, with 20 bases remaining between them. Germline V gene sequence: CDR1 MGHRA, CDR2 YSYEKL. The CDR3 totals 15 residues. CDR3 in DNA: TGCGCCAGCAGCCAAGCCGAGACCAACCAAGAGAGGCAGTACTTC. It specifies CASSQAETNQERQYF.

The chain uses TRBV24-1 and TRBJ2-2; 8 nucleotides line up with TRBD1. Germline trimming cut 4 bases from V and 10 bases from J; bases unmatched to any gene: 10. This CDR3 has 15 amino acids. From germline, CDR1 is KGHDR and CDR2 SFDVKD. The CDR3 sequence is CATSEGQDYIEELFF. CDR3 nucleotides: TGTGCCACCAGTGAGGGACAGGACTACATCGAGGAGCTGTTTTTT.

For this clonotype: It may be a read error: a sequence one base away is much more abundant. The chain combines TRBV7-9 with TRBJ1-1; 7 positions agree with TRBD1. The CDR3 runs to 15 residues. Germline-derived CDR1 and CDR2 are SEHNR and FQNEAQ (reference sequence). CDR3 DNA: TGTGACAGCAGCTTATTAGTCAGGGGGACCTCCGAAGCTTTCTTT. Its protein product is CDSSLLVRGTSEAFF.

Of note for this clonotype: The junction departs from germline at one end; a sequencing error may be responsible. This chain connects TRBV11-2 to TRBJ1-5; D is uncertain. Germline V lookup: CDR1 SGHAT, CDR2 FQNNGV. CDR3 length: 13 residues. The DNA of the CDR3 is TGTGCTAGCAGGTTCGGGAGCAATCAGCACCAGCATTTT. As protein: CASRFGSNQHQHF.

A single count supports this clonotype. The missing conserved phenylalanine or tryptophan at the end of this CDR3 makes a read error likely. The genes are TRBV4-2 and TRBJ1-5; unclear D gene. Per germline, CDR1 LGHNA and CDR2 YNFKEQ. The CDR3 consists of 15 residues. DNA for the CDR3: TGTGGCAGCAGCCAAGACCTCACTAGTAATCAGCCCCAGCATTAT. Protein: CGSSQDLTSNQPQHY.

This clonotype was recorded once. A read error may produce the germline difference seen at one junction end. The rearrangement links TRBV10-3 to TRBJ2-4, with a weak D call TRBD1 (5 bases). CDR3 length: 13 amino acids. Germline V gene sequence: CDR1 ENHRY, CDR2 SYGVKD. CDR3 in DNA: TGTGCCATCCAAACGTGGGGCAAAAACATTCAATACTTC. This gives the protein CAIQTWGKNIQYF.

Note on this clonotype: One end of the junction varies from germline; a read error may be responsible. This chain uses TRBV10-3 with TRBJ2-2; D gene uncertain. There are 15 residues in the CDR3. Per germline, CDR1 ENHRY and CDR2 SYGVKD. As DNA, the CDR3 is TGTGTCATCAGTGATAACAAGGGAAGTAGCGGGGAGCTGTTTTTT. Its protein product is CVISDNKGSSGELFF.

In the case of this clonotype: Likely a read error: the CDR3 ends without its conserved phenylalanine or tryptophan. It is unclear where the CDR3 begins or ends on the DNA, so no DNA is shown, and the CDR3 is as TCRdb lists it. The V gene is TRBV12-3 or TRBV12-4, the J gene TRBJ2-1; TRBD2 is taken as the D call from the table, unchecked against the DNA. The CDR3 comprises 18 residues, both ends counted. The chain's CDR3 is CASSFWGRAWGSYNEEFL.

Worth noting for this clonotype: At one of its ends the junction is not consistent with the germline gene, which may arise from a read error. The chain is built from TRBV11-2 and TRBJ1-1; TRBD1 matches 7 bases. Germline V CDR1 and CDR2: SGHAT, FQNNGV. This CDR3 has 15 residues. CDR3 DNA sequence: TGTGCCATCAGCTTAGTCGGACAGGAGGCGATTACGGCTTTCTTT. It translates to CAISLVGQEAITAFF.

About this clonotype itself: A single base separates this from a much larger clone, so it may be a read error. The chain carries TRBV20-1 and TRBJ2-1; perhaps TRBD2 as D (5 bases). V was clipped by 8 bases and J by 7 bases, with 18 bases between them. This CDR3 spans 13 amino acids. Germline values: CDR1 DFQATT, CDR2 SNEGSKA (reference sequence). In nucleotides, the CDR3 is TGCAGTCCTTCGGACCTAGCCGGTAATGAGCAGTTCTTC. Translating it yields CSPSDLAGNEQFF.

The chain carries TRBV12-3 or TRBV12-4 and TRBJ2-7; a possible D gene is TRBD1 (5 bases). The V end was cut by 9 bases, the J end by 7 bases, with 28 bases between. The CDR3 contains 16 residues. The CDR3 DNA follows: TGTGCCAGGAGCCCAGGATACCGGGCAGGGTCAGGAGAGCAGTACTTC. Amino acids: CARSPGYRAGSGEQYF.

In regard to this clonotype: Because it lacks the conserved phenylalanine or tryptophan at the end, this CDR3 is likely a read error. The chain links TRBV10-1 to TRBJ1-1; the D gene is possibly TRBD1 (6 bases). CDR1 and CDR2 from the germline V gene are WNHNN and SYGVQD (reference sequence). The CDR3 has 14 amino acids. Trimming stripped 5 bases from V and 1 base from J, with 11 bases between. This CDR3 is CASSPQGQNTEAFS. CDR3 coding DNA: TGCGCCAGCAGTCCTCAGGGGCAGAACACTGAAGCTTTCTCT.

This clonotype has a count of ten or more. The CDR3 loop reads CASRRLAESYEQYF. DNA for the CDR3: TGCGCCAGCCGTCGACTAGCAGAGTCCTACGAGCAGTACTTC. The genes are TRBV5-1 and TRBJ2-7, with TRBD2 matching 7 bases. The CDR3 spans 14 residues. J gave up 1 base and V 7 bases, and 8 bases lay outside the gene matches. Per the germline V gene, CDR1 is SGHRS and CDR2 is YFSETQ. Drawing the rest from reference TRBV5-1 and TRBJ2-7, the complete variable domain is KAGVTQTPRYLIKTRGQQVTLSCSPISGHRSVSWYQQTPGQGLQFLFEYFSETQRNKGNFPGRFSGRQFSNSRSEMNVSTLELGDSALYLCASRRLAESYEQYFGPGTRLTVT.